Included here is one T cell receptor beta chain sequence, with context. The assay was immunoSEQ multiplex PCR, and TCRdb's table has in-frame clones only and misses some. The table includes about 92,000 clones, about 78% detected once. This entry belongs to a study of blood T cell repertoires in COVID-19. Study-level information: Whether acute or convalescent, the COVID-19 samples came from the United States, Italy and Spain.

Losses at the gene ends were 0 bases for V and 5 bases for J; bases not matched to a gene: 3. CDR3 length equals 15 residues. Germline-derived CDR1 and CDR2 are SGHAT and FQNNGV. Sequencing input: peripheral blood. The chain combines TRBV11-2 with TRBJ1-5, with 8 bases that match TRBD1. This clonotype originated in a man in his fifties who had recovered from COVID-19. DNA of the CDR3: TGTGCCAGCAGCTTAGATGGGGACAGGTATCAGCCCCAGCATTTT. Translating it yields CASSLDGDRYQPQHF.